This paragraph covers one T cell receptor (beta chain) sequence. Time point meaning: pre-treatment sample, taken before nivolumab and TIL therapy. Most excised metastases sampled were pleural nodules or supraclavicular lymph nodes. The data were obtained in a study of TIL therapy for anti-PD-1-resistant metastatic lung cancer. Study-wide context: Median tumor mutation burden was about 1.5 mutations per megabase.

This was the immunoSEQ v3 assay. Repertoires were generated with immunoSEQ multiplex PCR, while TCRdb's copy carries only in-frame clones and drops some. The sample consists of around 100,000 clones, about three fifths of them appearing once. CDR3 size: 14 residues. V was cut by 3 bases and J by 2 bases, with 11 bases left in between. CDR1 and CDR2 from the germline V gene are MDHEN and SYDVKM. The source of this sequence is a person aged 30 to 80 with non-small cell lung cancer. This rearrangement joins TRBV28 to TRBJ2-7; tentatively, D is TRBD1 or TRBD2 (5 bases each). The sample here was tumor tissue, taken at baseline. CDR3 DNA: TGTGCCAGCAGTTTTCAAACGGGGCCCTACGAGCAGTACTTC. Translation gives CASSFQTGPYEQYF.